Listed here is a single T cell receptor beta chain. The same CDR3 also results from other DNA sequences found in this sample. The assay was immunoSEQ multiplex PCR, and TCRdb's table has in-frame clones only and misses some. The table shows approximately 110,000 clones, with roughly 86% occurring only once. Trimming left V 4 bases short and J 4 bases short, with 8 bases between. The CDR3 has 12 amino acids. CDR1 and CDR2 from the germline V gene are SGHDN and FVKESK. This sample stems from a study of radiotherapy plus CTLA-4 blockade in lung cancer. The V call is TRBV14, the J call TRBJ2-7; possibly TRBD1 for D (6 bases). The receptor was isolated from a human donor with non-small cell lung cancer that progressed on radiotherapy plus ipilimumab. Some clones in this sample may be carry-over from other donors' samples. The sample here was peripheral blood, taken from a patient treated with radiotherapy plus ipilimumab. CDR3 in amino acids: CASSPGQYEQYF. DNA for the CDR3: TGTGCCAGCAGCCCCGGACAGTACGAGCAGTACTTC.